This T cell receptor beta chain was documented in a study of OX40 agonist ivuxolimab in advanced cancers. Whole-study context: People who had prior anti-PD-1, anti-PD-L1 or anti-CTLA-4 therapy could take part, and under 45% had some.

The protocol was immunoSEQ multiplex PCR, while the TCRdb copy is restricted to in-frame clones and leaves out a portion. The table records around 49,000 clones, approximately 87% of them present only once. There are 14 residues in the CDR3. Trimming stripped 0 bases from V and 0 bases from J, with 7 bases between. The V gene's germline CDR1 is SGHRS and CDR2 YFSETQ. This chain joins TRBV5-1 and TRBJ2-7; D could derive from TRBD1 or TRBD2 (5 bases each). The source is an adult with an advanced solid tumor such as melanoma, head and neck, liver or kidney cancer. Sequenced material: CD4+ or CD8+ T cells sorted from blood, taken in a trial of the OX40 agonist ivuxolimab. The CDR3: CASSLGGSSYEQYF. The CDR3 DNA reads as TGCGCCAGCAGCTTGGGGGGGAGCTCCTACGAGCAGTACTTC.